This section outlines one TCR beta chain sequence together with its context. Its specificity is unknown. The sample comes from a study of cytomegalovirus exposure and HLA in healthy donors. The wider study: Of all 398 donors who were genotyped, roughly 81% belonged to the Caucasian-associated ancestry cluster.

Study-wide results and caveats: HLA allele associations emerged for 16,951 TCR beta sequences in a later analysis, at 0.05 false discovery rate. Association of a missense DCLRE1C variant with TCR beta V- and J-gene trimming was reported in a later analysis.

In germline, CDR1 is MNHNS, CDR2 SASEGT. The CDR3 totals 15 residues. The V and J ends lost 2 bases and 2 bases, in that order; junction bases with no gene match: 3. A multiplex PCR was run with 60 Vbeta primers and 13 Jbeta primers. The protocol was immunoSEQ multiplex PCR, while the TCRdb copy is restricted to in-frame clones and leaves out a portion. The sample data list tens of thousands of clones. What was sequenced was PBMCs. The sequence was collected from a young woman in good health and CMV-seronegative. The chain has TRBV6-1 and TRBJ2-5; the match to TRBD2 covers 9 bases. CDR3 residues: CASSELAGSQETQYF. The CDR3 DNA follows: TGTGCCAGCAGTGAACTAGCGGGAAGTCAAGAGACCCAGTACTTC.